The text below deals with one T cell receptor (beta chain). One Seattle source followed patients from active infection through their disease course. The data stem from a study of blood T cell repertoires in COVID-19. Looking at the study overall: The United States, Italy and Spain provided the acute and convalescent COVID-19 samples. The cDNA or gDNA used as material had been derived from T cells, B-cell-depleted T cells, or PBMCs.

This CDR3 comprises 20 residues. The trim removed 5 bases at V and 0 bases at J, leaving 16 bases unmatched. Germline lookup yields CDR1 KGHDR and CDR2 SFDVKD. Methods used by the authors: Estimated nucleated cell counts came from reference gene primer amplification. Measured with immunoSEQ multiplex PCR; TCRdb has only the in-frame clones, and not every one. The V and J calls and the clone size are those of that table, but D and trimming were determined from the DNA. The profile shows about 230,000 clones, 65% to 90% of them singletons. The source is a man between 50 and 59 years old with COVID-19, enrolled during active disease. The V and J genes are TRBV24-1 and TRBJ2-5, with 11 bases lining up with TRBD2. Sequenced sample: peripheral blood. CDR3 protein: CATSGDRTGLAERYQETQYF. The CDR3 bases are TGTGCCACCAGTGGCGACCGAACGGGACTAGCGGAGAGGTACCAAGAGACCCAGTACTTC.